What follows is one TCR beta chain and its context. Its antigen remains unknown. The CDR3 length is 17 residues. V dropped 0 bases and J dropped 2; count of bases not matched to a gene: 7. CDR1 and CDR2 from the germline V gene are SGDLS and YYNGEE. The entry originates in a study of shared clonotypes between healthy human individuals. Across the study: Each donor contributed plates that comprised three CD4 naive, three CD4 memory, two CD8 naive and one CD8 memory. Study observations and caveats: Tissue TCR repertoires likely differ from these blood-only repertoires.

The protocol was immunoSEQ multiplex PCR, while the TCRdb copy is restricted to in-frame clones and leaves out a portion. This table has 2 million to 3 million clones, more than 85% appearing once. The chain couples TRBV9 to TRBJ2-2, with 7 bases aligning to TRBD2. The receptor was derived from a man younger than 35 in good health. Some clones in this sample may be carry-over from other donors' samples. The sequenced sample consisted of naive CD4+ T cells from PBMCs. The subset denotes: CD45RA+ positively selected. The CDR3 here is CASSVGVGLKNTGELFF. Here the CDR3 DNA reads TGTGCCAGCAGCGTAGGAGTGGGACTAAAAAACACCGGGGAGCTGTTTTTT. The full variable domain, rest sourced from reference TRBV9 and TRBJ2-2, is DSGVTQTPKHLITATGQRVTLRCSPRSGDLSVYWYQQSLDQGLQFLIQYYNGEERAKGNILERFSAQQFPDLHSELNLSSLELGDSALYFCASSVGVGLKNTGELFFGEGSRLTVL.